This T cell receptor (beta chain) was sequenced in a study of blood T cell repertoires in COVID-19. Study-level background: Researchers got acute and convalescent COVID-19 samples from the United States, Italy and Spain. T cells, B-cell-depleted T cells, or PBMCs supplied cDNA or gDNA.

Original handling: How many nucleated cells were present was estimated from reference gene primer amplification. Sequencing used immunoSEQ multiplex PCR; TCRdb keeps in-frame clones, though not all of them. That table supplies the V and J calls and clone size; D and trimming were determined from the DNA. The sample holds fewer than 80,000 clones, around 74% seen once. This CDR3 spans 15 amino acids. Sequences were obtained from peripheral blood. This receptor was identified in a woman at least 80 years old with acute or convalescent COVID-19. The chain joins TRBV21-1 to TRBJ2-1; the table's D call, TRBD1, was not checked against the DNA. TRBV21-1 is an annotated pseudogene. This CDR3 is CASSPQVTAFNEQFF. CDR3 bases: TGTGCCAGCAGCCCGCAGGTAACGGCATTCAATGAGCAGTTCTTC.